This TCR beta chain was identified in a study of cytomegalovirus exposure and HLA in healthy donors. The PCR was carried out with 60 Vbeta primers and 13 Jbeta primers. Measured with immunoSEQ multiplex PCR; TCRdb has only the in-frame clones, and not every one. The sample includes fewer than 90,000 clones, around four fifths of them seen just once. The ends lost 0 bases at V and 4 bases at J; junction bases unmatched: 11. In germline, CDR1 is MNHNS, CDR2 SASEGT. CDR3 length equals 18 residues. Sequencing input: PBMCs. V gene TRBV6-1 combines with J gene TRBJ2-2; 7 bases line up with TRBD2. This TCR came from a human donor in good health. This CDR3 is CASSEAAQVRTSTGELFF. The CDR3 DNA is TGTGCCAGCAGTGAAGCGGCGCAGGTCCGGACTAGCACCGGGGAGCTGTTTTTT.